This TCR beta chain was sequenced during a study of blood T cell repertoires in COVID-19. In the study overall: Sites across the United States, Italy and Spain contributed samples from acute and convalescent COVID-19. Sample material is recorded as cDNA or gDNA derived from T cells, B-cell-depleted T cells, or PBMCs.

As originally analysed: Amplification from reference gene primers served as the basis for estimated nucleated cell counts. The protocol was immunoSEQ multiplex PCR, while the TCRdb copy is restricted to in-frame clones and leaves out a portion. The D gene and trimming were derived from the DNA, and the V and J assignments and clone size from that table. The sample contains some 87,000 clones, around 82% of which appear only once. At least ten counts were recorded for this clone. Trimming took off 0 bases at V and 4 bases at J, with 13 bases between the two ends. The CDR3 has 16 residues. Germline V gene lookup returns CDR1 SGHNT and CDR2 YYREEE (reference sequence).

Material: peripheral blood. This sequence originates from a man aged 45 to 65 who had recovered from COVID-19. The chain couples TRBV5-4 to TRBJ1-4, with D perhaps TRBD1 (5 bases). The CDR3: CASSLVTGQINEKLFF. For the CDR3, the DNA is TGTGCCAGCAGCTTGGTAACAGGCCAAATTAATGAAAAACTGTTTTTT.